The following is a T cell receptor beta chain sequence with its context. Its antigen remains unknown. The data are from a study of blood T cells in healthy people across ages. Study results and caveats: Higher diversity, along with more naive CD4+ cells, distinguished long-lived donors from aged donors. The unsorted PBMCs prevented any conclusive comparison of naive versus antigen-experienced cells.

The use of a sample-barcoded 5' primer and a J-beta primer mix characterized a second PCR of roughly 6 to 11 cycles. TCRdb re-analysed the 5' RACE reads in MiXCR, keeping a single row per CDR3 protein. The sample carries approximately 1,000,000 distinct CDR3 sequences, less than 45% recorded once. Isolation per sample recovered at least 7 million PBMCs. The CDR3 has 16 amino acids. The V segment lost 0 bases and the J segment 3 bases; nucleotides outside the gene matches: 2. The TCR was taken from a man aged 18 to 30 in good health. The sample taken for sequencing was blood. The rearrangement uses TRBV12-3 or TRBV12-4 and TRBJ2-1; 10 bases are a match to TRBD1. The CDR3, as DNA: TGTGCCAGCAGTTTAGCGACAGGGGGCTACTACAATGAGCAGTTCTTC. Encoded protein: CASSLATGGYYNEQFF.